Shown below are 30 T cell receptor beta chains from a single sample sequenced in a study of identical twins. TCRdb reanalysed the 5' RACE reads using MiXCR and keeps one entry per CDR3 protein. The table has around 490,000 distinct CDR3 sequences, 13% to 15% seen once. The same sample was also used in a study of yellow fever vaccine responses in identical twins.

What was sequenced was CD4+ T cells sorted from blood. The receptor set was obtained from a woman aged 18-29 years in good health.

The V call is TRBV30, the J call TRBJ2-7, with TRBD1 as a possible D gene (6 bases). Trimming took off 5 bases at V and 6 bases at J, with 11 bases between the two ends. The germline CDR1 and CDR2 sequences are GTSNPN and SVGIG (reference sequence). The CDR3 is 11 residues long. This CDR3 reads CAWSQGSEQYF. CDR3 bases: TGTGCCTGGTCCCAGGGGTCCGAGCAGTACTTC. Full variable domain (remainder filled in from reference TRBV30 and TRBJ2-7): SQTIHQWPATLVQPVGSPLSLECTVEGTSNPNLYWYRQAAGRGLQLLFYSVGIGQISSEVPQNLSASRPQDRQFILSSKKLLLSDSGFYLCAWSQGSEQYFGPGTRLTVT.

The chain combines TRBV12-3 or TRBV12-4 with TRBJ2-1; 9 bases fit TRBD1. The J segment lost 4 bases and the V segment lost 2 bases, leaving 15 bases of the junction unmatched. CDR3 size: 19 residues. CDR3 sequence reads: CASSLRSGQGWKLYNEQFF. DNA of the CDR3: TGTGCCAGCAGTTTAAGGTCGGGACAGGGTTGGAAATTATACAATGAGCAGTTCTTC.

This clonotype appeared many times. The V call is TRBV29-1, the J call TRBJ2-1; weak D call: TRBD2 (6 bases). The V gene lost 2 bases and the J gene lost 3 bases, with 20 bases spanning the gap. The CDR3 has 17 amino acids. Germline loops: CDR1 SQVTM, CDR2 ANQGSEA. In DNA, the CDR3 is TGCAGCGTTGAAAGTTTGGCGGGATTTGTGAACTACAATGAGCAGTTCTTC. Translation gives CSVESLAGFVNYNEQFF.

In nucleotides, the CDR3 is TGTGCCAGCAGTAAGGGACAGGGGTCAATGACCATATATTTT. Translation: CASSKGQGSMTIYF. The gene calls are TRBV12-3 or TRBV12-4 and TRBJ1-3, with 10 positions matching TRBD1. The CDR3 has 14 residues. After removal of 5 bases from V and 10 bases from J, the junction contained 8 bases not matched to a gene.

This clonotype was seen only a few times. The chain is built from TRBV7-2 and TRBJ2-7; 7 bases line up with TRBD1. The CDR3 runs 14 residues. V gave up 0 bases and J gave up 5 bases; unmatched junction bases: 4. Germline values: CDR1 SGHTA, CDR2 FQGNSA. CDR3 DNA: TGTGCCAGCAGCTTAGCCGACAGGGACCACGAGCAGTACTTC. This gives the protein CASSLADRDHEQYF. Looking up the rest from reference TRBV7-2 and TRBJ2-7 gives the full variable domain: GAGVSQSPSNKVTEKGKDVELRCDPISGHTALYWYRQSLGQGLEFLIYFQGNSAPDKSGLPSDRFSAERTGGSVSTLTIQRTQQEDSAVYLCASSLADRDHEQYFGPGTRLTVT.

This clonotype was observed at least ten times. J is TRBJ1-3 and V is TRBV5-5; 7 bases align to TRBD1. In germline, CDR1 is SGHKS, CDR2 YYEKEE (reference sequence). Trimming cost V 4 bases and J 5 bases; bases outside gene matches: 9. This CDR3 contains 15 residues. In DNA form, the CDR3 reads TGTGCCAGCAGCCAACTACAGGGGACTAGAAACACCATATATTTT. This codes for CASSQLQGTRNTIYF.

The chain uses TRBV6-1 and TRBJ2-3; 12 bases fit TRBD2. Germline V gives CDR1 MNHNS, CDR2 SASEGT. Germline trimming cut 6 bases from V and 4 bases from J; bases unmatched to any gene: 5. The CDR3 loop spans 15 amino acids. The chain's CDR3 is CASRTLAGGSDTQYF. Here the CDR3 DNA reads TGTGCCAGCAGGACACTAGCGGGGGGCTCAGATACGCAGTATTTT.

This clonotype has more than one count but fewer than ten. The rearrangement joins TRBV6-1 to TRBJ2-1; 14 nucleotides line up with TRBD2. Per germline, CDR1 MNHNS and CDR2 SASEGT. V shed 6 bases and J 9 bases; nucleotides not matched to a gene: 16. The CDR3 has 18 residues. For the CDR3, the DNA is TGTGCCAGCAGCCCTGGACTAGCGGGGGGCTTAAGGGCGCGTGAGCAGTTCTTC. This encodes CASSPGLAGGLRAREQFF.

This clonotype was seen a handful of times. The chain combines TRBV6-1 with TRBJ2-7; tentatively, D is TRBD1 or TRBD2 (5 bases each). There are 14 residues in the CDR3. The germline gives CDR1 MNHNS, CDR2 SASEGT. V dropped 8 bases and J dropped 0 bases, with 14 bases sitting between them. Written as DNA, the CDR3 is TGTGCCAGCGGGGAGAGGGGAAGCTCCTACGAGCAGTACTTC. Its translation is CASGERGSSYEQYF.

This clonotype showed up just a few times. The chain links TRBV28 to TRBJ2-5; 9 bases match TRBD1. Germline trimming cut 5 bases from V and 4 bases from J; bases unmatched to any gene: 11. The CDR3 is 16 amino acids. Germline V gene sequence: CDR1 MDHEN, CDR2 SYDVKM. CDR3 in DNA: TGTGCCAGCAGTCCACAGGGGGCGCAAGCCCGAGAGACCCAGTACTTC. Its protein product is CASSPQGAQARETQYF.

This clonotype was detected a few times. V and J are TRBV29-1 and TRBJ2-3; D remains ambiguous. Trimming removed 6 bases from V and 4 bases from J, with 8 bases in between. There are 11 residues in the CDR3. Germline V CDR1 and CDR2: SQVTM, ANQGSEA. The CDR3 sequence: CSVPQADTQYF. In DNA form, the CDR3 reads TGCAGCGTCCCGCAGGCAGATACGCAGTATTTT.

CDR3 coding DNA: TGCAGTGCTAGGGGCCCCTTACCCTCCTACAATGAGCAGTTCTTC. This translates into CSARGPLPSYNEQFF. The chain combines TRBV20-1 with TRBJ2-1; D not certain. Trimming pared 3 bases from V and 0 bases from J, leaving 12 bases between. CDR1 and CDR2 from the germline V gene are DFQATT and SNEGSKA (reference sequence). This CDR3 is 15 amino acids long.

The V call is TRBV20-1, the J call TRBJ2-7; 11 bases agree with TRBD1. J gave up 0 bases and V 1 base, and 8 bases lay outside the gene matches. The CDR3 has 17 residues. CDR1 and CDR2 (germline): DFQATT, SNEGSKA (reference sequence). For the CDR3, the DNA is TGCAGTGCTAGAGGTCCGGGGACAGGGGGACCCTCCTACGAGCAGTACTTC. Translating it yields CSARGPGTGGPSYEQYF.

The V call is TRBV27, the J call TRBJ2-2, with 15 nucleotides matching TRBD2. The CDR3 loop spans 19 amino acids. With 5 bases clipped from V and 5 bases from J, the junction kept 12 bases outside the gene matches. Looked up from germline, CDR1 is MNHEY and CDR2 is SMNVEV (reference sequence). CDR3 residues: CASSTPGLAGGQRTGELFF. The CDR3 nucleotides read TGTGCCAGCAGTACCCCGGGACTAGCGGGGGGTCAGAGAACCGGGGAGCTGTTTTTT.

The rearrangement joins TRBV24-1 to TRBJ2-1; D is possibly TRBD1 or TRBD2 (6 bases each). The germline CDR1 and CDR2 sequences are KGHDR and SFDVKD. There are 16 residues in the CDR3. V was pared by 1 base and J by 0 bases, with 9 bases between. In DNA form, the CDR3 reads TGTGCCACCAGTGATTTTGGAGGGGGCTCCTACAATGAGCAGTTCTTC. It translates to CATSDFGGGSYNEQFF.

This chain's CDR3 is CASSLTGRGGIYNEQFF. For the CDR3, the DNA is TGTGCCAGCAGCCTAACAGGGCGGGGGGGCATTTACAATGAGCAGTTCTTC. V and J are TRBV5-5 and TRBJ2-1; the match to TRBD2 covers 9 bases. This CDR3 is 17 amino acids long. Unmatched junction bases numbered 12, after V lost 4 bases and J lost 4 bases. Germline values: CDR1 SGHKS, CDR2 YYEKEE (reference sequence).

The chain employs TRBV11-2 and TRBJ2-7; D unresolved. The CDR3 runs 12 residues. Germline V gene data show CDR1 as SGHAT and CDR2 as FQNNGV. V lost 3 bases, J lost 5 bases, and 8 bases lay in between. The CDR3 protein is CASSFNPHEQYF. The CDR3 bases are TGTGCCAGCAGCTTTAACCCCCACGAGCAGTACTTC.

The chain recombines TRBV6-1 with TRBJ2-7; D tentatively reads TRBD1 or TRBD2 (5 bases each). V lost 3 bases and J 7 bases, leaving 19 bases between the germline ends. The CDR3 runs 15 residues. Germline CDR1 MNHNS, CDR2 SASEGT. CDR3 sequence: CASSEMGTGFMEQYF. The CDR3 DNA follows: TGTGCCAGCAGTGAGATGGGGACGGGGTTCATGGAGCAGTACTTC.

The rearrangement joins TRBV3-1 to TRBJ2-7; TRBD2 matches 15 bases. The J segment lost 7 bases and the V segment lost 4 bases, leaving 2 bases of the junction unmatched. The CDR3 runs 14 residues. Per the germline V gene, CDR1 is LGHDT and CDR2 is YNNKEL (reference sequence). CDR3 sequence (DNA): TGTGCCAGCAGCCCTGGGACTAGCGGGAGGGAGCAGTACTTC. Its translation is CASSPGTSGREQYF.

The chain employs TRBV27 and TRBJ1-2; a weak D match, TRBD1 (6 bases). Germline-derived CDR1 and CDR2 are MNHEY and SMNVEV (reference sequence). The CDR3 covers 16 residues. V was pared by 2 bases and J by 3 bases, with 16 bases between. CDR3 sequence: CASSLEPGGAYYGYTF. CDR3 DNA: TGTGCCAGCAGTTTAGAGCCCGGGGGCGCGTACTATGGCTACACCTTC.

This clonotype showed up just a few times. The J gene is TRBJ2-5, the V gene TRBV10-3, with 7 bases lining up with TRBD1. Trimming removed 3 bases from V and 2 bases from J; junction bases left unmatched: 3. The CDR3 consists of 14 residues. Germline loops: CDR1 ENHRY, CDR2 SYGVKD. For the CDR3, the DNA is TGTGCCATCAGTGACAGGGGACAGCAAGAGACCCAGTACTTC. It codes for CAISDRGQQETQYF.

This clonotype has at least ten counts. The chain couples TRBV5-1 to TRBJ2-2; a weak D match, TRBD2 (5 bases). The V end lost 3 bases, the J end lost 4 bases, and 7 bases lay between the germline ends. Germline lookup yields CDR1 SGHRS and CDR2 YFSETQ. The CDR3 has 13 residues. Here the CDR3 DNA reads TGCGCCAGCAGCTCCGAGGGCACCGGGGAGCTGTTTTTT. Protein sequence: CASSSEGTGELFF.

This clonotype was counted only a few times. The chain is built from TRBV7-9 and TRBJ2-7; either TRBD1 or TRBD2 may supply D (5 bases each). The CDR3 loop spans 15 amino acids. V was pared by 5 bases and J by 7 bases, with 21 bases between. CDR1 SEHNR and CDR2 FQNEAQ come from the germline V gene (reference sequence). In nucleotides, the CDR3 is TGTGCCAGCAGCCGCCCAGGGAGTGCCTATGGGGAGCAGTACTTC. This codes for CASSRPGSAYGEQYF.

This chain links TRBV12-5 with TRBJ2-1; D is uncertain. CDR1 is LGHNT and CDR2 is FRNRAP in the germline V gene. The V end was cut by 2 bases, the J end by 9 bases, with 11 bases between. The CDR3 sequence is 13 residues long. The CDR3 sequence: CASGLRSVGEQFF. CDR3 DNA sequence: TGTGCTAGTGGTTTGCGATCCGTTGGTGAGCAGTTCTTC. The full variable domain, with the rest looked up from reference TRBV12-5 and TRBJ2-1, is DARVTQTPRHKVTEMGQEVTMRCQPILGHNTVFWYRQTMMQGLELLAYFRNRAPLDDSGMPKDRFSAEMPDATLATLKIQPSEPRDSAVYFCASGLRSVGEQFFGPGTRLTVL.

This rearrangement joins TRBV29-1 to TRBJ2-7; the match to TRBD1 covers 7 bases. The V segment lost 5 bases and the J segment 3 bases; nucleotides outside the gene matches: 13. This CDR3 spans 15 amino acids. Germline V CDR1 and CDR2: SQVTM, ANQGSEA. The CDR3 DNA reads as TGCAGCGTTACGGGACAGCCCGAGGGTGTCTACGAGCAGTACTTC. Its protein product is CSVTGQPEGVYEQYF.

The chain couples TRBV24-1 to TRBJ2-3, with 8 bases matching TRBD2. CDR1 is KGHDR, CDR2 SFDVKD, per germline. This CDR3 contains 16 residues. J was trimmed by 4 bases and V by 1 base; bases with no gene match: 6. The CDR3 nucleotides read TGTGCCACCAGTGATTTCAGCGGCGGGAGGTCAGATACGCAGTATTTT. Amino acid sequence: CATSDFSGGRSDTQYF.

This clonotype was recorded at least ten times. The V call is TRBV5-1, the J call TRBJ2-1, with no clear D. Germline lookup yields CDR1 SGHRS and CDR2 YFSETQ. The V and J ends lost 3 bases and 6 bases respectively, with 16 bases between them. The CDR3 loop spans 15 amino acids. CDR3 amino acids: CASSSIFGQFNEQFF. The CDR3 DNA follows: TGCGCCAGCAGCTCCATTTTTGGGCAATTCAATGAGCAGTTCTTC.

This chain joins TRBV7-9 and TRBJ2-5, with 8 nucleotides matching TRBD1. Germline CDR1 is SEHNR and CDR2 is FQNEAQ (reference sequence). Trimming cost V 5 bases and J 5 bases; bases outside gene matches: 10. There are 15 residues in the CDR3. The CDR3 spells CASSPSRTGRETQYF. The CDR3 region has the DNA TGTGCCAGCAGCCCATCTAGGACAGGGCGGGAGACCCAGTACTTC.

The rearrangement uses TRBV14 and TRBJ1-4; D is undetermined. CDR3 length equals 14 residues. Trimming removed 0 bases at V and 8 bases at J, with 10 bases between. The V gene's germline CDR1 is SGHDN and CDR2 FVKESK. The CDR3 nucleotides are TGTGCCAGCAGCCAAGATATTAGGTTGGAAAAACTGTTTTTT. Translation: CASSQDIRLEKLFF.

This clonotype was detected a few times. The chain combines TRBV20-1 with TRBJ2-5; TRBD1 matches 7 bases. The CDR3 spans 14 residues. J gave up 4 bases and V 4 bases, and 9 bases lay outside the gene matches. Germline V gives CDR1 DFQATT, CDR2 SNEGSKA (reference sequence). CDR3: CSANPRGNLETQYF. CDR3 DNA: TGCAGTGCTAATCCCAGGGGGAATTTAGAGACCCAGTACTTC.